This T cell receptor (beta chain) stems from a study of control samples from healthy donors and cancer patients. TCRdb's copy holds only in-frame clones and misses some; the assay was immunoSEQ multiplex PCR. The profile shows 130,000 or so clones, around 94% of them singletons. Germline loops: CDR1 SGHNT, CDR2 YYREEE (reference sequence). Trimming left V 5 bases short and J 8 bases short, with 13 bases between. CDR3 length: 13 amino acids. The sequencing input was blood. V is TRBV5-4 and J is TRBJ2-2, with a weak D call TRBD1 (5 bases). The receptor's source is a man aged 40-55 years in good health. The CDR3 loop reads CASSVITGGELFF. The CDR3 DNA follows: TGTGCCAGCAGTGTTATTACAGGAGGGGAGCTGTTTTTT.